This is a list of T cell receptor beta chains from one sample in a study of identical twins. MiXCR was run by TCRdb on the 5' RACE reads, yielding one entry per CDR3 protein. The repertoire has a few hundred thousand distinct CDR3 sequences, 18% of them found once; the top ten carry 12%. Sequencing input: naive T cells sorted from blood. The receptors here all came from a man between 50 and 59 years old in good health. Both conserved end residues are part of each CDR3. Each record gives: V gene, clone size, J gene, D gene, CDR3 protein, CDR3 DNA. D genes are given only for firm matches. Some rows have no size entry. The others give once, few or many, or a class for an expanded clone.

v_gene: TRBV12-3/TRBV12-4
abundance: few
j_gene: TRBJ1-6
d_gene: -
CDR3aa: CASSLGNRNSPLHF
CDR3nt: TGTGCCAGCAGTTTGGGGAATCGGAATTCACCCCTCCACTTT

v_gene: TRBV11-2
abundance: many
j_gene: TRBJ2-7
d_gene: -
CDR3aa: CASSFNAGTTDEQYF
CDR3nt: TGTGCCAGCAGTTTCAACGCCGGGACCACAGACGAGCAGTACTTC

v_gene: TRBV29-1
abundance: -
j_gene: TRBJ2-5
d_gene: -
CDR3aa: CSVGDLGSGSQYF
CDR3nt: TGCAGCGTTGGTGATTTGGGGTCGGGGTCCCAGTACTTC

v_gene: TRBV28
abundance: -
j_gene: TRBJ1-1
d_gene: TRBD1
CDR3aa: CASINGQGMNTEAFF
CDR3nt: TGTGCCAGCATTAACGGACAGGGCATGAACACTGAAGCTTTCTTT

v_gene: TRBV4-3
abundance: few
j_gene: TRBJ1-2
d_gene: -
CDR3aa: CASSQDLGITNYGYTF
CDR3nt: TGCGCCAGCAGCCAAGATCTGGGCATTACTAACTATGGCTACACCTTC

v_gene: TRBV27
abundance: -
j_gene: TRBJ2-3
d_gene: TRBD2
CDR3aa: CASSFRGGRASTDTQYF
CDR3nt: TGTGCCAGCAGTTTTCGCGGCGGGAGGGCTAGCACAGATACGCAGTATTTT

v_gene: TRBV5-1
abundance: few
j_gene: TRBJ2-7
d_gene: -
CDR3aa: CASRGLEEQYF
CDR3nt: TGCGCCAGCAGGGGATTGGAGGAGCAGTACTTC

v_gene: TRBV6-5
abundance: few
j_gene: TRBJ2-3
d_gene: -
CDR3aa: CASSRTRAAQYF
CDR3nt: TGTGCCAGCAGCAGAACTAGGGCCGCGCAGTATTTT

v_gene: TRBV28
abundance: -
j_gene: TRBJ2-5
d_gene: -
CDR3aa: CASSLLQGGWETQYF
CDR3nt: TGTGCCAGCAGTTTATTACAGGGTGGGTGGGAGACCCAGTACTTC

v_gene: TRBV5-1
abundance: many
j_gene: TRBJ2-1
d_gene: -
CDR3aa: CASSPLQQTYNEQFF
CDR3nt: TGCGCCAGCAGCCCCTTACAGCAAACCTACAATGAGCAGTTCTTC

v_gene: TRBV7-7
abundance: many
j_gene: TRBJ2-1
d_gene: TRBD1
CDR3aa: CATKNTGGNEQFF
CDR3nt: TGTGCCACCAAGAACACAGGGGGCAATGAGCAGTTCTTC

v_gene: TRBV11-2
abundance: -
j_gene: TRBJ2-2
d_gene: TRBD1
CDR3aa: CASSLQGAFTTGELFF
CDR3nt: TGTGCCAGCAGCTTACAGGGGGCGTTCACCACCGGGGAGCTGTTTTTT

v_gene: TRBV11-2
abundance: many
j_gene: TRBJ2-1
d_gene: TRBD2
CDR3aa: CASSSMKAGVLNEQFF
CDR3nt: TGTGCCAGCAGCTCTATGAAAGCGGGAGTCCTGAATGAGCAGTTCTTC

v_gene: TRBV15
abundance: -
j_gene: TRBJ1-1
d_gene: TRBD1
CDR3aa: CATSRRTGVLNTEAFF
CDR3nt: TGTGCCACCAGCAGACGGACAGGGGTTTTGAACACTGAAGCTTTCTTT

v_gene: TRBV7-2
abundance: -
j_gene: TRBJ2-1
d_gene: TRBD2
CDR3aa: CASSLTGTSGYNEQFF
CDR3nt: TGTGCCAGCAGCTTAACCGGGACTAGCGGATACAATGAGCAGTTCTTC

v_gene: TRBV5-1
abundance: few
j_gene: TRBJ1-1
d_gene: -
CDR3aa: CASSVGPRNTEAFF
CDR3nt: TGCGCCAGCAGCGTCGGTCCCAGAAACACTGAAGCTTTCTTT

v_gene: TRBV20-1
abundance: -
j_gene: TRBJ2-1
d_gene: -
CDR3aa: CSAEVMGGPYNEQFF
CDR3nt: TGCAGTGCCGAAGTCATGGGGGGTCCTTACAATGAGCAGTTCTTC

v_gene: TRBV24-1
abundance: many
j_gene: TRBJ2-3
d_gene: -
CDR3aa: CATSDYSTDTQYF
CDR3nt: TGTGCCACCAGTGATTACAGCACAGATACGCAGTATTTT

v_gene: TRBV10-3
abundance: -
j_gene: TRBJ2-7
d_gene: TRBD2
CDR3aa: CAISDGTSGSTYEQYF
CDR3nt: TGTGCCATCAGTGATGGGACTAGCGGGAGCACCTACGAGCAGTACTTC

v_gene: TRBV7-2
abundance: -
j_gene: TRBJ2-3
d_gene: -
CDR3aa: CASSLGLPPDTQYF
CDR3nt: TGTGCCAGCAGCTTAGGGCTGCCCCCCGATACGCAGTATTTT

v_gene: TRBV29-1
abundance: -
j_gene: TRBJ2-1
d_gene: -
CDR3aa: CSVKSGYNEQFF
CDR3nt: TGCAGCGTTAAATCCGGTTACAATGAGCAGTTCTTC

v_gene: TRBV20-1
abundance: -
j_gene: TRBJ2-7
d_gene: TRBD1
CDR3aa: CSARRQGAPYEQYF
CDR3nt: TGCAGTGCTAGGAGACAGGGTGCCCCCTACGAGCAGTACTTC

v_gene: TRBV4-2
abundance: few
j_gene: TRBJ2-1
d_gene: -
CDR3aa: CASSQPGRYNEQFF
CDR3nt: TGTGCCAGCAGCCAACCAGGAAGGTACAATGAGCAGTTCTTC

v_gene: TRBV4-1
abundance: -
j_gene: TRBJ1-5
d_gene: -
CDR3aa: CASSQDIRNQPQHF
CDR3nt: TGCGCCAGCAGCCAGGACATACGCAATCAGCCCCAGCATTTT

v_gene: TRBV15
abundance: -
j_gene: TRBJ1-1
d_gene: -
CDR3aa: CATSISARNTEAFF
CDR3nt: TGTGCCACCAGCATCTCAGCACGGAACACTGAAGCTTTCTTT

v_gene: TRBV19
abundance: -
j_gene: TRBJ1-1
d_gene: TRBD1
CDR3aa: CARAGTENTEAFF
CDR3nt: TGTGCCAGAGCCGGGACAGAGAACACTGAAGCTTTCTTT

v_gene: TRBV6-5
abundance: many
j_gene: TRBJ2-1
d_gene: TRBD2
CDR3aa: CASSYDPTGGNEQFF
CDR3nt: TGTGCCAGCAGTTACGACCCCACGGGGGGCAATGAGCAGTTCTTC

v_gene: TRBV11-2
abundance: many
j_gene: TRBJ2-3
d_gene: -
CDR3aa: CASSTHGQYTDTQYF
CDR3nt: TGTGCCAGCAGCACACACGGACAGTACACAGATACGCAGTATTTT

v_gene: TRBV6-2/TRBV6-3
abundance: many
j_gene: TRBJ2-3
d_gene: TRBD2
CDR3aa: CASRTSGGARTDTQYF
CDR3nt: TGTGCCAGCAGGACTAGCGGGGGAGCTCGCACAGATACGCAGTATTTT

v_gene: TRBV7-2
abundance: -
j_gene: TRBJ2-5
d_gene: -
CDR3aa: CASSPSGVRETQYF
CDR3nt: TGTGCCAGCAGCCCCTCTGGGGTAAGAGAGACCCAGTACTTC

v_gene: TRBV20-1
abundance: many
j_gene: TRBJ1-2
d_gene: TRBD1
CDR3aa: CSAQTRDSYYGYTF
CDR3nt: TGCAGTGCTCAGACCCGGGACAGCTACTATGGCTACACCTTC